The entry that follows covers one T cell receptor (beta chain) sequence. Here immunoSEQ multiplex PCR was the method, and the copy in TCRdb shows in-frame clones only, minus some. The data show thousands of clones, 75% to 90% seen once. This sample was included in a study of chemoradiotherapy in HPV16-positive cancers. The CDR3 totals 15 residues. Germline V gives CDR1 SGHNT, CDR2 YYREEE (reference sequence). With V trimmed by 0 bases and J by 8 bases, 5 bases remained unmatched. Material: tumor tissue, obtained from a patient who underwent chemoradiotherapy. This chain links TRBV5-4 with TRBJ1-2; 12 bases map to TRBD1. The clonotype comes from a human donor with HPV-associated anogenital cancer. For the CDR3, the DNA is TGTGCCAGCAGCTTGGTGGGACAGGGGGCGGAAGGCTACACCTTC. It encodes CASSLVGQGAEGYTF. Together with reference TRBV5-4 and TRBJ1-2, the CDR3 gives the full variable domain: ETGVTQSPTHLIKTRGQQVTLRCSSQSGHNTVSWYQQALGQGPQFIFQYYREEENGRGNFPPRFSGLQFPNYSSELNVNALELDDSALYLCASSLVGQGAEGYTFGSGTRLTVV.